These 29 T cell receptor beta chains came from one sample sequenced in a study of T cell changes during pregnancy in multiple sclerosis. Measured with immunoSEQ multiplex PCR; TCRdb has only the in-frame clones, and not every one. The sample has roughly 57,000 clones; 80% to 95% are singletons. Sample: CD4+ T cells from peripheral blood mononuclear cells, taken after pregnancy. The receptor set was obtained from a female donor with multiple sclerosis, enrolled in a pregnancy study.

The CDR3 nucleotides are TGTGCCAGCAGTTTAGACAGGTCGTCGGCTAACTATGGCTACACCTTC. Translating gives CASSLDRSSANYGYTF. V and J are TRBV27 and TRBJ1-2; TRBD1 might be the D (6 bases). This CDR3 contains 16 residues. The V gene's germline CDR1 is MNHEY and CDR2 SMNVEV (reference sequence). Deletions cut 2 bases from V and 0 bases from J, with 13 bases between.

The chain links TRBV6-5 to TRBJ1-2; D is perhaps TRBD1 (5 bases). The CDR3 totals 14 residues. Germline V CDR1 and CDR2: MNHEY, SVGAGI. V lost 2 bases and J lost 5, with 12 bases in between. DNA of the CDR3: TGTGCCAGCAGTTACGTTGGGGCAGTTTATGGCTACACCTTC. Residues: CASSYVGAVYGYTF.

The chain is built from TRBV6-5 and TRBJ1-1; D possibly corresponds to TRBD1 (5 bases). Germline V gene data show CDR1 as MNHEY and CDR2 as SVGAGI. The V gene lost 10 bases and the J gene lost 11 bases, with 17 bases spanning the gap. The length of the CDR3 is 11 residues. DNA for the CDR3: TGTGCCACCACTTGGGGGACTCGGGCTTTCTTT. It encodes CATTWGTRAFF.

A word on this clone: One end of the junction varies from germline; a read error may be responsible. The V and J genes are TRBV6-5 and TRBJ1-2, with D uncertain. The length of the CDR3 is 14 residues. Germline CDR1 MNHEY, CDR2 SVGAGI. The CDR3 DNA follows: TGTGCCAGCAGGACCCAGGCCGGGGTCTATAGCTACACCTTC. It specifies CASRTQAGVYSYTF.

This clone was observed a few times. The CDR3 DNA follows: TGCGCCAGCAGCCAAGCCGGCACAGATACGCAGTATTTT. This translates into CASSQAGTDTQYF. The J gene is TRBJ2-3, the V gene TRBV4-1; D ambiguous. V was pared by 1 base and J by 1 base, with 3 bases between. The V gene's germline CDR1 is MGHRA and CDR2 YSYEKL. CDR3 length: 13 amino acids.

This clone was recorded once. This chain connects TRBV2 to TRBJ1-4; D is perhaps TRBD1 (5 bases). Germline values: CDR1 SNHLY, CDR2 FYNNEI. The ends were cut back, 5 bases at V and 0 bases at J, with 7 bases in the middle. This CDR3 comprises 14 residues. CDR3 in amino acids: CASSLTATNEKLFF. The DNA for the CDR3 is TGTGCCAGCAGTTTGACAGCAACTAATGAAAAACTGTTTTTT.

In DNA form, the CDR3 reads TGTGCCAGCAGTTACTCTGGCAGTAGGAGCACTGAAGCTTTCTTT. Translation: CASSYSGSRSTEAFF. V and J are TRBV6-5 and TRBJ1-1, with D unclear. With 0 bases removed from V and 4 bases from J, the gap between germline ends came to 12 bases. This CDR3 comprises 15 residues. Germline CDR1 reads MNHEY; CDR2 reads SVGAGI.

V is TRBV4-1 and J is TRBJ2-3, with 8 bases matching TRBD2. Trimming took 0 bases from V and 2 from J; bases not matched to a gene: 4. Germline V CDR1 and CDR2: MGHRA, YSYEKL. This CDR3 region has 16 residues. Here the CDR3 DNA reads TGCGCCAGCAGCCAAGATGCGGGGGGTTTCACAGATACGCAGTATTTT. This translates into CASSQDAGGFTDTQYF.

The V gene is TRBV5-1, the J gene TRBJ1-1, with TRBD1 matching 7 bases. J lost 6 bases, V lost 4 bases, and 9 bases had no gene match. Looked up from germline, CDR1 is SGHRS and CDR2 is YFSETQ. The CDR3 sequence is 14 residues long. Here the CDR3 DNA reads TGCGCCAGCAGCAGCACAGGGGCTCTCGCTGAAGCTTTCTTT. It is translated as CASSSTGALAEAFF.

This clone has just one count. The chain couples TRBV9 to TRBJ1-2; 7 nucleotides align to TRBD1. In germline, CDR1 is SGDLS, CDR2 YYNGEE. The CDR3 is made up of 13 amino acids. J gave up 4 bases and V 4 bases, and 4 bases lay outside the gene matches. The CDR3 nucleotides are TGTGCCAGCAGCCAGACAGGGACCTATGGCTACACCTTC. It specifies CASSQTGTYGYTF.

The V gene is TRBV4-1, the J gene TRBJ2-7, with 16 bases lining up with TRBD2. CDR1 is MGHRA and CDR2 is YSYEKL in the germline V gene. After removal of 0 bases from V and 6 bases from J, the junction contained 11 bases not matched to a gene. The CDR3 consists of 19 residues. As DNA, the CDR3 is TGCGCCAGCAGCCAAGAACCCGGGACTAGCGGGGGGGCCAAGGGCGAGCAGTACTTC. Translation gives CASSQEPGTSGGAKGEQYF.

The chain has TRBV25-1 and TRBJ2-3; no clear D. The germline gives CDR1 MGHDK, CDR2 SYGVNS. The CDR3 runs to 13 residues. V lost 4 bases to trimming and J lost 4 bases, with 9 bases between them. The CDR3 DNA reads TGTGCCAGCAGTGTCCCTGAGGCAGATACGCAGTATTTT. It codes for CASSVPEADTQYF.

The chain carries TRBV30 and TRBJ1-1; D gene ambiguous. The CDR3 runs 13 residues. From germline, CDR1 is GTSNPN and CDR2 SVGIG (reference sequence). V lost 5 bases to trimming and J lost 1 base, with 11 bases between them. CDR3: CAWEYRGNTEAFF. The CDR3 DNA follows: TGTGCCTGGGAATACCGGGGGAACACTGAAGCTTTCTTT.

The V gene is TRBV9, the J gene TRBJ2-2, with a possible D match to TRBD1 (6 bases). The CDR3 has 15 amino acids. CDR1 SGDLS and CDR2 YYNGEE come from the germline V gene. Trimming pared 0 bases from V and 4 bases from J, leaving 10 bases between. The CDR3 sequence: CASSVDRAGTGELFF. The DNA for the CDR3 is TGTGCCAGCAGCGTAGACAGGGCCGGCACCGGGGAGCTGTTTTTT.

The rearrangement joins TRBV6-4 to TRBJ2-1; 7 bases are a match to TRBD2. The V and J ends lost 5 bases and 4 bases, in that order; junction bases with no gene match: 8. CDR3 length equals 15 residues. Per germline, CDR1 MRHNA and CDR2 SNTAGT. The CDR3 sequence: CASSREPGGYNEQFF. The CDR3 bases are TGTGCCAGCAGTCGGGAACCGGGGGGATACAATGAGCAGTTCTTC.

The chain links TRBV6-5 to TRBJ2-5, with a tentative D call TRBD1 (5 bases). CDR3 length: 13 amino acids. Germline-derived CDR1 and CDR2 are MNHEY and SVGAGI. Trimming removed 8 bases from V and 0 bases from J, with 10 bases in between. CDR3 sequence (DNA): TGTGCCAGCCGAGACAGCAACCAAGAGACCCAGTACTTC. It specifies CASRDSNQETQYF.

This clone appeared a single time. The J gene is TRBJ1-3, the V gene TRBV15, with D possibly TRBD1 on 6 matching bases. The length of the CDR3 is 15 residues. Trimming took 5 bases from V and 0 from J, leaving 11 bases between them. CDR1 is LNHNV, CDR2 YYDKDF, per germline (reference sequence). The CDR3 DNA reads as TGTGCCACCAGCGACAGGCCTAGCTCTGGAAACACCATATATTTT. The encoded protein is CATSDRPSSGNTIYF.

The genes are TRBV7-3 and TRBJ1-6; D perhaps matches TRBD1 (5 bases). V lost 5 bases to trimming and J lost 7 bases, with 12 bases between them. This CDR3 comprises 14 residues. Germline V lookup: CDR1 SGHTA, CDR2 FQGTGA. Written as DNA, the CDR3 is TGTGCCAGCAGCCTAAGGGGCGGAAATTCACCCCTCCACTTT. Encoded protein: CASSLRGGNSPLHF. The entire variable domain, with the rest obtained from reference TRBV7-3 and TRBJ1-6, is as follows: GAGVSQTPSNKVTEKGKYVELRCDPISGHTALYWYRQSLGQGPEFLIYFQGTGAADDSGLPNDRFFAVRPEGSVSTLKIQRTERGDSAVYLCASSLRGGNSPLHFGNGTRLTVT.

This rearrangement joins TRBV30 to TRBJ2-7; 9 bases match TRBD1. The CDR3 has 13 residues. In germline, CDR1 is GTSNPN, CDR2 SVGIG (reference sequence). V shed 2 bases and J 5 bases; nucleotides not matched to a gene: 4. CDR3 sequence reads: CAWSSDRGHEQYF. Here the CDR3 DNA reads TGTGCCTGGAGTTCGGACAGGGGCCACGAGCAGTACTTC. The entire variable domain, with the rest obtained from reference TRBV30 and TRBJ2-7, is as follows: SQTIHQWPATLVQPVGSPLSLECTVEGTSNPNLYWYRQAAGRGLQLLFYSVGIGQISSEVPQNLSASRPQDRQFILSSKKLLLSDSGFYLCAWSSDRGHEQYFGPGTRLTVT.

The chain combines TRBV7-8 with TRBJ2-5; TRBD1 is a possible D gene (6 bases). Per the germline V gene, CDR1 is SGHVS and CDR2 is FQNEAQ. This CDR3 comprises 15 residues. V was pared by 5 bases and J by 5 bases, with 18 bases between. The CDR3, as DNA: TGTGCCAGCAGCCCGAGTTGGGGGCTTGGTGAGACCCAGTACTTC. Translation gives CASSPSWGLGETQYF.

The gene calls are TRBV5-6 and TRBJ1-5; a weak D match, TRBD1 (6 bases). Germline V gives CDR1 SGHDT, CDR2 YYEEEE. The ends were cut back, 2 bases at V and 6 bases at J, with 15 bases in the middle. There are 15 residues in the CDR3. The CDR3 DNA reads as TGTGCCAGCAGCTTTGGTCAGGGGATTCCTCAGCCCCAGCATTTT. Its translation is CASSFGQGIPQPQHF.

This chain connects TRBV19 to TRBJ1-5; the D gene is possibly TRBD1 (5 bases). CDR1 and CDR2 from the germline V gene are LNHDA and SQIVND (reference sequence). The CDR3 has 15 residues. Trimming pared 3 bases from V and 9 bases from J, leaving 18 bases between. The CDR3: CASSMGQGGLRPQHF. The CDR3 nucleotides read TGTGCCAGTAGTATGGGGCAGGGTGGTTTAAGGCCCCAGCATTTT.

The genes are TRBV9 and TRBJ1-6; no clear D. CDR3 length: 13 residues. Germline values: CDR1 SGDLS, CDR2 YYNGEE. With 3 bases removed from V and 14 bases from J, the gap between germline ends came to 15 bases. The CDR3 sequence is CASSGDGAETLHF. The DNA of the CDR3 is TGTGCCAGCAGCGGAGACGGAGCAGAGACCCTCCACTTT.

The chain carries TRBV6-6 and TRBJ1-1; D gene ambiguous. CDR3 size: 14 residues. The V gene lost 2 bases and the J gene lost 8 bases, with 15 bases spanning the gap. The germline V gene has CDR1 MNHNY and CDR2 SVGAGI (reference sequence). CDR3 amino acids: CASSYLGRASEAFF. The CDR3 nucleotides read TGTGCCAGCAGTTACCTTGGGCGGGCGTCCGAAGCTTTCTTT.

This chain joins TRBV9 and TRBJ2-1; 11 bases fit TRBD2. Trimming took 3 bases from V and 8 from J; bases not matched to a gene: 7. CDR1 is SGDLS and CDR2 is YYNGEE in the germline V gene. This CDR3 spans 15 amino acids. CDR3 DNA sequence: TGTGCCAGCAGCGCCCTAGCGGGGGGCATATATGAGCAGTTCTTC. Protein product: CASSALAGGIYEQFF.

This rearrangement joins TRBV6-5 to TRBJ1-1; 7 positions match TRBD1. The CDR3 totals 15 residues. Trimming took 7 bases from V and 1 from J; bases not matched to a gene: 9. CDR1 is MNHEY and CDR2 is SVGAGI in the germline V gene. The CDR3 DNA reads TGTGCCAGCACAACAGGGGTCTTACCGAACACTGAAGCTTTCTTT. As protein: CASTTGVLPNTEAFF.

The chain combines TRBV7-2 with TRBJ2-3, with 9 positions matching TRBD1. The CDR3 extends over 14 amino acids. Germline CDR1 is SGHTA and CDR2 is FQGNSA. Trimming at V came to 5 bases and at J to 8 bases, leaving 8 bases not matched to a gene. This CDR3 reads CASSPGTGRSTQYF. Written as DNA, the CDR3 is TGTGCCAGCAGCCCCGGGACAGGGAGGAGTACGCAGTATTTT.

CDR3 protein: CAWSGRGQRTQHF. The CDR3 DNA follows: TGTGCCTGGAGTGGTAGGGGGCAACGGACCCAGCATTTT. The chain employs TRBV30 and TRBJ1-5, with 7 positions matching TRBD1. This CDR3 comprises 13 residues. Germline CDR1 reads GTSNPN; CDR2 reads SVGIG (reference sequence). Germline trimming cut 1 base from V and 11 bases from J; bases unmatched to any gene: 8.

The chain combines TRBV4-2 with TRBJ2-7, with D hard to call. The germline gives CDR1 LGHNA, CDR2 YNFKEQ. The CDR3 is 16 residues long. V was trimmed by 0 bases and J by 2 bases, leaving 14 bases between them. CDR3 DNA sequence: TGTGCCAGCAGCCAAGATATTCCCCTATCCACCTACGAGCAGTACTTC. This encodes CASSQDIPLSTYEQYF.